This T cell receptor beta chain was profiled in a study of T-cell reconstitution after alpha-beta-depleted transplantation in children. Molecular barcoding with unique molecular identifiers was used for the TCRbeta library. MiXCR, run by TCRdb on the PCR reads, gives a single entry per CDR3 protein. The sample carries about 610,000 distinct CDR3 sequences, 10% recorded once. Trimming shortened V by 0 bases and J by 0 bases, and 9 bases separated the two germline ends. Germline-derived CDR1 and CDR2 are SGHAT and FQNNGV. The CDR3 contains 16 residues. Sample: PBMCs from the stem cell graft donor, taken from the stem cell graft. This clonotype was sampled from a human donor who donated a stem cell graft to a child with acute myeloid leukemia. The rearrangement links TRBV11-2 to TRBJ2-1; D remains unclear. The CDR3 spells CASSLEMASSYNEQFF. The CDR3 DNA sequence: TGTGCCAGCAGCTTAGAAATGGCTAGCTCCTACAATGAGCAGTTCTTC.